The rows below give T cell receptor beta chains drawn from one sample of a study of identical twins. TCRdb re-analysed the 5' RACE reads in MiXCR, keeping a single row per CDR3 protein. In the table there are about 520,000 distinct CDR3 sequences, 22% of which are singletons. The sample also formed part of further work on T cells expressing NK-cell markers.

Sequencing was done on a sample of CD4+ T cells sorted from blood. These receptors all stem from a woman in her late teens or twenties in good health. The CDR3 runs from the conserved cysteine through the conserved F or W. Fields, in order: D gene, J gene, CDR3 length, V gene, clone size, CDR3 DNA, CDR3 protein. D genes are given only for firm matches. Not all rows give a size; the values are once, few, many and, for expanded clones, a class.

D: .; J: TRBJ2-2; length: 14; V: TRBV5-1; size: few; DNA: TGCGCCAGCAGCTTGAGCTGGGGCACCGGGGAGCTGTTTTTT; CDR3: CASSLSWGTGELFF
D: .; J: TRBJ1-1; length: 13; V: TRBV12-3/TRBV12-4; size: many; DNA: TGTGCCAGCAGCCTGGCGGCCAACACTGAAGCTTTCTTT; CDR3: CASSLAANTEAFF
D: TRBD1; J: TRBJ1-6; length: 15; V: TRBV5-6; size: .; DNA: TGTGCCAGCAGCTGGGAGGGGACAGGGCCGTCACCCCTCCACTTT; CDR3: CASSWEGTGPSPLHF
D: .; J: TRBJ1-5; length: 13; V: TRBV20-1; size: .; DNA: TGCAGTGCTAGGGCCCTGGGGAATCAGCCCCAGCATTTT; CDR3: CSARALGNQPQHF
D: .; J: TRBJ1-1; length: 15; V: TRBV9; size: .; DNA: TGTGCCAGCGGAGGAGGTGGGACGGCGAACACTGAAGCTTTCTTT; CDR3: CASGGGGTANTEAFF
D: TRBD1; J: TRBJ1-1; length: 16; V: TRBV5-1; size: .; DNA: TGCGCCAGCAGGAAGGACAGGGCGGCCATGAACACTGAAGCTTTCTTT; CDR3: CASRKDRAAMNTEAFF
D: .; J: TRBJ1-1; length: 13; V: TRBV7-6; size: .; DNA: TGTGCCAGCAGCTTAGAGTTGGACACTGAAGCTTTCTTT; CDR3: CASSLELDTEAFF
D: TRBD2; J: TRBJ2-5; length: 13; V: TRBV10-3; size: few; DNA: TGTGCCATCAGTGGGACTAGCCAAGAGACCCAGTACTTC; CDR3: CAISGTSQETQYF
D: .; J: TRBJ1-1; length: 14; V: TRBV20-1; size: .; DNA: TGCAGTGCTAGGAATGGGCCCCGAAACTCTGAAGCTTTCTTT; CDR3: CSARNGPRNSEAFF
D: .; J: TRBJ2-3; length: 13; V: TRBV20-1; size: .; DNA: TGCAGTGCTAGGCAGTCTGGCACAGATACGCAGTATTTT; CDR3: CSARQSGTDTQYF
D: .; J: TRBJ2-1; length: 13; V: TRBV20-1; size: few; DNA: TGCAGTGCTAGAGTGTCCGCTGGGTATGAGCAGTTCTTC; CDR3: CSARVSAGYEQFF
D: .; J: TRBJ2-3; length: 10; V: TRBV29-1; size: many; DNA: TGCAGCGCTTACACGGATACGCAGTATTTT; CDR3: CSAYTDTQYF
D: .; J: TRBJ2-7; length: 13; V: TRBV20-1; size: few; DNA: TGCAGTGCTAGAGGCCGGACAGCCTACGAGCAGTACTTC; CDR3: CSARGRTAYEQYF
D: TRBD2; J: TRBJ2-3; length: 18; V: TRBV18; size: few; DNA: TGTGCCAGCTCACCACTTGAACGGGGCAGCGGGAATACAGATACGCAGTATTTT; CDR3: CASSPLERGSGNTDTQYF
D: TRBD1; J: TRBJ1-6; length: 16; V: TRBV6-2/TRBV6-3; size: .; DNA: TGTGCCAGCAGTTTGGGACAGGGGGTTGTATATTCACCCCTCCACTTT; CDR3: CASSLGQGVVYSPLHF
D: .; J: TRBJ2-7; length: 13; V: TRBV7-6; size: .; DNA: TGTGCCAGCAGCTATAAAATTTCCTACGAGCAGTACTTC; CDR3: CASSYKISYEQYF
D: .; J: TRBJ2-1; length: 14; V: TRBV28; size: .; DNA: TGTGCCAGCACCCGTGAACGGGCCTACAATGGGCAGTTCTTC; CDR3: CASTRERAYNGQFF
D: TRBD2; J: TRBJ2-7; length: 13; V: TRBV20-1; size: many; DNA: TGCAGTGCTACTAGCGGGATGTTCTCCGAGCAGTACTTC; CDR3: CSATSGMFSEQYF
D: .; J: TRBJ2-2; length: 15; V: TRBV20-1; size: .; DNA: TGCAGTGCTTATGGGGGGGCACAGAACACCGGGGAGCTGTTTTTT; CDR3: CSAYGGAQNTGELFF
D: .; J: TRBJ1-5; length: 14; V: TRBV5-1; size: many; DNA: TGCGCCAGCAGCGCCGGACTTAGCAATCAGCCCCAGCATTTT; CDR3: CASSAGLSNQPQHF
D: .; J: TRBJ2-1; length: 17; V: TRBV7-8; size: .; DNA: TGTGCCAGCAGCGATCACCCGGGGCTAGAGCCCCACAATGAGCAGTTCTTC; CDR3: CASSDHPGLEPHNEQFF
D: .; J: TRBJ2-7; length: 15; V: TRBV15; size: few; DNA: TGTGCCACCAGCAGAGATCTAAGGACGGGTTACGAGCAGTACTTC; CDR3: CATSRDLRTGYEQYF
D: .; J: TRBJ2-7; length: 13; V: TRBV6-1; size: few; DNA: TGTGCCATTCAAGCGGACCGCTGGCACGAGCAGTACTTC; CDR3: CAIQADRWHEQYF
D: .; J: TRBJ1-1; length: 16; V: TRBV10-1; size: .; DNA: TGCGCCAGCAGTGAGAATGGTAGGGTAAGGGGCACTGAAGCTTTCTTT; CDR3: CASSENGRVRGTEAFF
D: .; J: TRBJ2-1; length: 13; V: TRBV12-3/TRBV12-4; size: many; DNA: TGTGCCAGCAGGCGGAGCTCCTACAATGAGCAGTTCTTC; CDR3: CASRRSSYNEQFF
D: .; J: TRBJ1-4; length: 14; V: TRBV12-3/TRBV12-4; size: .; DNA: TGTGCCAGCAGTTTACGGAGGGTTAATGAAAAACTGTTTTTT; CDR3: CASSLRRVNEKLFF
D: TRBD1; J: TRBJ1-6; length: 12; V: TRBV7-2; size: .; DNA: TGTGCCAGCAGCTTACTTGGACAGGCAGTCCACTTT; CDR3: CASSLLGQAVHF